These 26 T cell receptor beta chains share one sample of origin, sequenced in a study of T cell responses to AZD1222 COVID-19 vaccine. Sequenced by immunoSEQ multiplex PCR; TCRdb stores in-frame clones only, minus some. The sample includes roughly 150,000 clones, approximately 90% of them seen just once. The material sequenced was peripheral blood, taken 28 days after the second AZD1222 dose. The receptors were sampled from an adult who received the AZD1222 COVID-19 vaccine.

J is TRBJ2-5 and V is TRBV3-1 (or the pseudogene TRBV3-2), with 12 nucleotides matching TRBD2. V dropped 1 base and J dropped 5; count of bases not matched to a gene: 2. Per the germline V gene, CDR1 is LGHDT and CDR2 is YNNKEL (reference sequence). The CDR3 has 15 amino acids. CDR3 sequence (DNA): TGTGCCAGCAGCCAAGGACTAGCGGGGGCGGAGACCCAGTACTTC. Residues: CASSQGLAGAETQYF.

The genes are TRBV12-3 or TRBV12-4 and TRBJ1-1; D not certain. Trimming left V 2 bases short and J 4 bases short, with 8 bases between. The CDR3 totals 13 residues. CDR3 residues: CASSLWGPTEAFF. CDR3 bases: TGTGCCAGCAGTTTATGGGGTCCCACTGAAGCTTTCTTT.

This clone was observed once. The chain joins TRBV9 to TRBJ1-5; possible D gene TRBD1, 6 bases. This CDR3 has 14 residues. Trimming left V 4 bases short and J 2 bases short, with 10 bases between. Germline assignment: CDR1 SGDLS and CDR2 YYNGEE. In DNA, the CDR3 is TGTGCCAGCAGCCGGACAGCGGGCAATCAGCCCCAGCATTTT. It encodes CASSRTAGNQPQHF.

The chain has TRBV12-3 or TRBV12-4 and TRBJ1-2, with D uncertain. The CDR3 sequence is 13 residues long. V lost 6 bases and J 6 bases, leaving 14 bases between the germline ends. CDR3 nucleotides: TGTGCCAGCAGCCCCCGACATGGAGATGGCTACACCTTC. This translates into CASSPRHGDGYTF.

The V call is TRBV30, the J call TRBJ1-4, with TRBD1 matching 9 bases. J gave up 8 bases and V 0 bases, and 10 bases lay outside the gene matches. The CDR3 is 16 amino acids. Germline-derived CDR1 and CDR2 are GTSNPN and SVGIG (reference sequence). DNA for the CDR3: TGTGCCTGGAGTGTTCGGGTGACAGGGGGATTGGAAAAACTGTTTTTT. This translates into CAWSVRVTGGLEKLFF. Together with reference TRBV30 and TRBJ1-4, the CDR3 gives the full variable domain: SQTIHQWPATLVQPVGSPLSLECTVEGTSNPNLYWYRQAAGRGLQLLFYSVGIGQISSEVPQNLSASRPQDRQFILSSKKLLLSDSGFYLCAWSVRVTGGLEKLFFGSGTQLSVL.

The J gene is TRBJ2-7, the V gene TRBV27; 12 bases line up with TRBD2. J was trimmed by 4 bases and V by 4 bases; bases with no gene match: 2. This CDR3 is built from 14 residues. The germline V gene has CDR1 MNHEY and CDR2 SMNVEV (reference sequence). CDR3 nucleotide sequence: TGTGCCAGCAGTTCAGGACTAGCGGGATACGAGCAGTACTTC. Protein sequence: CASSSGLAGYEQYF.

The chain has TRBV11-2 and TRBJ2-5; D remains ambiguous. Germline lookup yields CDR1 SGHAT and CDR2 FQNNGV. The CDR3 spans 15 residues. V was shortened by 2 bases and J by 2 bases, with 12 bases between the two germline ends. The CDR3 DNA reads TGTGCCAGCAGCTTACAACGACAAAGACAAGAGACCCAGTACTTC. Its protein is CASSLQRQRQETQYF.

The rearrangement links TRBV27 to TRBJ2-5, with a possible D match to TRBD2 (7 bases). V lost 3 bases, J lost 5 bases, and 10 bases lay in between. The CDR3 spans 13 residues. CDR1 is MNHEY, CDR2 SMNVEV, per germline (reference sequence). The CDR3 nucleotides are TGTGCCAGCAGTTTCGGGGGGCGGGAGACCCAGTACTTC. Its protein product is CASSFGGRETQYF.

The chain couples TRBV15 to TRBJ1-5, with no clear D. Germline lookup yields CDR1 LNHNV and CDR2 YYDKDF (reference sequence). The CDR3 sequence is 12 residues long. V was cut by 3 bases and J by 0 bases, with 0 bases left in between. CDR3 sequence (DNA): TGTGCCACCAGCAGTAGCAATCAGCCCCAGCATTTT. This codes for CATSSSNQPQHF.

This rearrangement joins TRBV3-1 (or the pseudogene TRBV3-2) to TRBJ2-5; 9 bases are shared with TRBD2. V trimming: 8 bases; J trimming: 4 bases; junction bases outside the gene matches: 8. From germline, CDR1 is LGHDT and CDR2 YNNKEL (reference sequence). CDR3 size: 14 residues. The CDR3 spells CASGAPAGGETQYF. The CDR3 region has the DNA TGTGCCAGCGGGGCCCCAGCGGGGGGAGAGACCCAGTACTTC.

The V call is TRBV11-2, the J call TRBJ2-1; TRBD2 agrees at 9 bases. The ends lost 6 bases at V and 3 bases at J; junction bases unmatched: 9. The CDR3 has 16 amino acids. Germline-derived CDR1 and CDR2 are SGHAT and FQNNGV. The CDR3 DNA sequence: TGTGCCAGCAGGCCCCGGACTAGCGAAGGCTACAATGAGCAGTTCTTC. Its protein product is CASRPRTSEGYNEQFF.

The V call is TRBV24-1, the J call TRBJ2-1; 7 nucleotides agree with TRBD1. The CDR3 is made up of 17 amino acids. Per germline, CDR1 KGHDR and CDR2 SFDVKD. V lost 4 bases, J lost 4 bases, and 12 bases stayed unmatched. CDR3 region: CATSDTGTVGLYNEQFF. The CDR3 region has the DNA TGTGCCACCAGTGACACCGGGACAGTGGGGTTATACAATGAGCAGTTCTTC.

In its sample, this clone was seen once. The V gene is TRBV7-9, the J gene TRBJ1-2; 10 nucleotides agree with TRBD1. The V segment lost 5 bases and the J segment 6 bases; nucleotides outside the gene matches: 9. The CDR3 spans 15 residues. From germline, CDR1 is SEHNR and CDR2 FQNEAQ (reference sequence). In nucleotides, the CDR3 is TGTGCCAGCAGCCCAGACAGGGGGCTTCGGGATGGCTACACCTTC. It codes for CASSPDRGLRDGYTF.

This chain joins TRBV18 and TRBJ1-1; D is possibly TRBD1 (6 bases). This CDR3 comprises 15 residues. V gave up 0 bases and J gave up 1 base, with 9 bases separating them. The germline V gene encodes CDR1 KGHSH and CDR2 LQKENI. CDR3 protein: CASSPPSGANTEAFF. The CDR3 region has the DNA TGTGCCAGCTCACCACCTTCAGGGGCGAACACTGAAGCTTTCTTT.

The chain uses TRBV27 and TRBJ1-2; D is uncertain. The CDR3 is made up of 14 amino acids. The V gene's germline CDR1 is MNHEY and CDR2 SMNVEV (reference sequence). V was trimmed by 8 bases and J by 6 bases, leaving 19 bases between them. The CDR3: CASGEGGKYHGYTF. DNA for the CDR3: TGTGCCAGCGGGGAGGGAGGGAAGTACCATGGCTACACCTTC.

This clone was observed once. CDR3 DNA: TGTGCCAGTTCATACCAAGGGGGCTCGACTGAAGCTTTCTTT. Amino acid sequence: CASSYQGGSTEAFF. V usage is TRBV19 and J usage is TRBJ1-1, with TRBD1 matching over 7 bases. The CDR3 length is 14 residues. V shed 8 bases, J shed 5 bases, and the junction held 11 bases outside the gene matches. Germline values: CDR1 LNHDA, CDR2 SQIVND (reference sequence).

The CDR3 is CASKGPNQPQHF. CDR3 DNA sequence: TGTGCCAGCAAAGGACCCAATCAGCCCCAGCATTTT. The chain employs TRBV6-6 and TRBJ1-5; unclear D gene. CDR3 length equals 12 residues. Trimming pared 7 bases from V and 3 bases from J, leaving 7 bases between. The germline gives CDR1 MNHNY, CDR2 SVGAGI (reference sequence).

This clone has a single count. The chain couples TRBV4-3 to TRBJ1-6, with D possibly TRBD1 on 5 matching bases. This CDR3 spans 16 amino acids. The germline V gene encodes CDR1 LGHNA and CDR2 YSLEER. V lost 0 bases and J lost 7, with 13 bases in between. The CDR3 DNA follows: TGCGCCAGCAGCCAAGATTCGTCAGGGTGGAATTCACCCCTCCACTTT. Protein sequence: CASSQDSSGWNSPLHF.

This chain's CDR3 is CASSPDVTSSKFF. The CDR3 DNA reads as TGTGCCAGCTCACCCGATGTGACTAGTTCAAAGTTCTTC. This chain uses TRBV18 with TRBJ2-1; the D gene is possibly TRBD2 (6 bases). This CDR3 is built from 13 residues. The germline CDR1 and CDR2 sequences are KGHSH and LQKENI. V shed 3 bases and J shed 14 bases, with 17 bases lying between them.

The gene calls are TRBV5-4 and TRBJ2-3, with no clear D. Trimming removed 0 bases from V and 4 bases from J, with 6 bases in between. The CDR3 totals 13 residues. Germline loops: CDR1 SGHNT, CDR2 YYREEE (reference sequence). The DNA for the CDR3 is TGTGCCAGCAGCTTGGAACTGCCAGATACGCAGTATTTT. Its translation is CASSLELPDTQYF.

This chain joins TRBV25-1 and TRBJ1-4; TRBD1 is a possible D gene (5 bases). CDR3 length: 17 amino acids. The V end lost 3 bases, the J end lost 0 bases, and 14 bases lay between the germline ends. The germline CDR1 and CDR2 sequences are MGHDK and SYGVNS. CDR3 in DNA: TGTGCCAGCAGTGATTCTAGACAGATTGCAACTAATGAAAAACTGTTTTTT. It codes for CASSDSRQIATNEKLFF.

This clone was found once. V and J are TRBV19 and TRBJ2-1; D gene uncertain. Germline V CDR1 and CDR2: LNHDA, SQIVND (reference sequence). The CDR3 consists of 17 residues. The V end was cut by 3 bases, the J end by 0 bases, with 15 bases between. The CDR3 spells CASSMASGRSSYNEQFF. The CDR3 region has the DNA TGTGCCAGTAGTATGGCCTCCGGTAGAAGCTCCTACAATGAGCAGTTCTTC.

CDR3 bases: TGTGCCACCCTGACAGGGGGCAGCGAGCAGTACGTC. It is translated as CATLTGGSEQYV. V and J are TRBV2 and TRBJ2-7, with 10 bases identical to TRBD1. The J segment lost 6 bases and the V segment lost 10 bases, leaving 6 bases of the junction unmatched. Per the germline V gene, CDR1 is SNHLY and CDR2 is FYNNEI. The CDR3 has 12 residues.

In this sample, this clone turned up once. This sequence joins TRBV7-2 and TRBJ1-6; D may be TRBD1 (5 bases). V dropped 1 base and J dropped 0 bases, with 13 bases sitting between them. The CDR3 spans 18 residues. Per the germline V gene, CDR1 is SGHTA and CDR2 is FQGNSA. This CDR3 reads CASSLGGTQSSYNSPLHF. For the CDR3, the DNA is TGTGCCAGCAGCTTAGGGGGGACTCAGAGCTCCTATAATTCACCCCTCCACTTT.

V and J are TRBV12-5 and TRBJ2-7, with D possibly matching TRBD2 (6 bases). Germline V gene sequence: CDR1 LGHNT, CDR2 FRNRAP. Trimming removed 1 base from V and 3 bases from J, with 7 bases in between. The CDR3 is 13 residues long. The CDR3 coding sequence is TGTGCTAGTGGTTTGGGGGGGGTCTACGAGCAGTACTTC. It is translated as CASGLGGVYEQYF.

The chain carries TRBV5-5 and TRBJ1-3, with 7 bases aligning to TRBD1. This CDR3 contains 15 residues. V shed 0 bases and J 2 bases; nucleotides not matched to a gene: 2. Germline values: CDR1 SGHKS, CDR2 YYEKEE (reference sequence). This chain's CDR3 is CASSLDRGTGNTIYF. CDR3 bases: TGTGCCAGCAGCTTGGACAGGGGAACTGGAAACACCATATATTTT.